This T cell receptor beta chain was identified in a study of shared clonotypes between healthy human individuals. This clone was counted once. TCRdb's copy holds only in-frame clones and misses some; the assay was immunoSEQ multiplex PCR. This sample has a few hundred thousand clones; approximately 97% occur once, and the top ten carry around 0.058%. The TCR sequence derives from a woman aged 30 to 39 in good health. The sequenced material came from naive CD4+ T cells sorted from blood. Described subset: CD45RA+ positively selected.

The CDR3 DNA is TGCGCCAGCAGTGGAGGGGCTGGAGGGTGGTACTACGAGCAGTACTTC. Its protein product is CASSGGAGGWYYEQYF. This chain connects TRBV10-2 to TRBJ2-7; a possible D gene is TRBD2 (6 bases). The CDR3 runs to 16 residues. The V end was cut by 4 bases, the J end by 3 bases, with 19 bases between. CDR1 and CDR2 from the germline V gene are WSHSY and SAAADI.